Given below is one T cell receptor (beta chain) in context. In the original processing: Nucleated cell number was recorded as an estimate derived from reference gene primer amplification. TCRdb's copy holds only in-frame clones and misses some; the assay was immunoSEQ multiplex PCR. V, J and clone size are those of that table, while D and trimming were read from the DNA. The sample includes under 250,000 clones, around 83% of them seen just once. This specimen belongs to a study of blood T cell repertoires in COVID-19. Study at large: There were acute and convalescent COVID-19 samples, and they came from the United States, Italy and Spain. From T cells, B-cell-depleted T cells, or PBMCs came the material, which was cDNA or gDNA.

The sequencing sample was made of peripheral blood. This TCR was recovered from a man in his forties with active or convalescent COVID-19.

CDR3 residues: CASSLSGAANEKLFF. The DNA of the CDR3 is TGCGCCAGCAGCTTGTCTGGGGCAGCTAATGAAAAACTGTTTTTT. The J gene is TRBJ1-4, the V gene TRBV5-1; a possible D gene is TRBD1 (5 bases). Germline V lookup: CDR1 SGHRS, CDR2 YFSETQ. Trimming left V 1 base short and J 3 bases short, with 10 bases between. The length of the CDR3 is 15 residues. Drawing the rest from reference TRBV5-1 and TRBJ1-4, the complete variable domain is KAGVTQTPRYLIKTRGQQVTLSCSPISGHRSVSWYQQTPGQGLQFLFEYFSETQRNKGNFPGRFSGRQFSNSRSEMNVSTLELGDSALYLCASSLSGAANEKLFFGSGTQLSVL.